This is a list of T cell receptor beta chains from one sample in a study of blood T cells in healthy people across ages. TCRdb ran MiXCR on the 5' RACE reads and lists one entry per CDR3 protein. This table holds about 590,000 distinct CDR3 sequences, about 30% found once. The sequencing input was blood. The receptors were sampled from a woman older than 75 in good health. CDR3s include the opening cysteine and the closing phenylalanine or tryptophan. A D gene is named only where the DNA matches it firmly. The size of a clone is reported for some rows only, either as once, few or many, or as a class for expanded clones.

TRBD1 TRBJ1-5 TRBV12-3/TRBV12-4 many TGTGCCAGCAGTTTCGGACAGGGGCAATACCCCCAGCATTTT CASSFGQGQYPQHF
NA TRBJ2-7 TRBV7-9 many TGTGCCAGCAGCGAGGGGACTGCATACGAGCAGTACTTC CASSEGTAYEQYF
TRBD1 TRBJ1-6 TRBV27 many TGTGCCAGCAGAGGGACAGAAAATTCACCCCTCCACTTT CASRGTENSPLHF
NA TRBJ1-2 TRBV5-1 many TGCGCCAGCAGCACTGAGCAGGGATCGGTTGGCTACACCTTC CASSTEQGSVGYTF
TRBD1 TRBJ2-2 TRBV15 few TGTGCCACCAGCAGAGCAGGGACAGTCGGGGAGCTGTTTTTT CATSRAGTVGELFF
NA TRBJ2-3 TRBV24-1 many TGTGCCACCAGTGATTTGCGACCGGGGGCCGAAGGAGATACGCAGTATTTT CATSDLRPGAEGDTQYF
TRBD2 TRBJ2-3 TRBV2 NA TGTGCCAGCAGTGGGCTAGCGGCAAACACAGATACGCAGTATTTT CASSGLAANTDTQYF
TRBD1 TRBJ1-2 TRBV27 many TGTGCCAGCACCCGGACAGGTAGCTATGGCTACACCTTC CASTRTGSYGYTF
NA TRBJ2-1 TRBV6-5 NA TGTGCCAGCAGTTACTCGAAGGTAATAGGAGGTGTCCCCAATGAGCAGTTCTTC CASSYSKVIGGVPNEQFF
NA TRBJ2-3 TRBV5-1 many TGCGCCAGCACCCGGGCCGGGGCAGATACGCAGTATTTT CASTRAGADTQYF